These 2 T cell receptor beta chains were sequenced from one sample in a study of T cell responses to AZD1222 COVID-19 vaccine. Some clones are missing from TCRdb's copy, which holds only in-frame ones; the method was immunoSEQ multiplex PCR. Here the sample spans 84,000 or so clones, roughly 88% being singletons. Here the sequenced sample was peripheral blood, taken on day 0 of MenACWY control vaccination. The receptors derive from an adult in good health.

The V gene is TRBV10-3, the J gene TRBJ2-3, with TRBD2 matching 8 bases. Germline lookup yields CDR1 ENHRY and CDR2 SYGVKD. V lost 2 bases to trimming and J lost 1 base; unmatched junction nucleotides: 11. CDR3 length: 18 residues. CDR3 in amino acids: CAISESSGVREGTDTQYF. CDR3 sequence (DNA): TGTGCCATCAGTGAGAGTAGCGGGGTTCGAGAGGGCACAGATACGCAGTATTTT.

This clone has just one count. J is TRBJ1-5 and V is TRBV30; possibly TRBD1 for D (5 bases). Germline V gene data show CDR1 as GTSNPN and CDR2 as SVGIG (reference sequence). This CDR3 has 11 amino acids. Trimming shortened V by 5 bases and J by 7 bases, and 9 bases separated the two germline ends. The CDR3: CAWPGGQPQHF. CDR3 in DNA: TGTGCCTGGCCGGGGGGACAGCCCCAGCATTTT.